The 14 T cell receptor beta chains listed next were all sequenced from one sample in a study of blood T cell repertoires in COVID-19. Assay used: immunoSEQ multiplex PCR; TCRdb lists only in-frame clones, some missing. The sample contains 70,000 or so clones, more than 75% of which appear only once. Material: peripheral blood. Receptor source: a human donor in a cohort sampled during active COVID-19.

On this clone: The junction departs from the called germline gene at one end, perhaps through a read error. In DNA, the CDR3 is TGTGCTAGCAGCTCAGGACTAGCGTTCACCGGGGAGCTGTTTTTT. Its translation is CASSSGLAFTGELFF. This rearrangement joins TRBV7-7 to TRBJ2-2, with TRBD2 matching over 9 bases. Germline V gene data show CDR1 as SSHAT and CDR2 as FNYEAQ (reference sequence). The CDR3 is 15 residues long.

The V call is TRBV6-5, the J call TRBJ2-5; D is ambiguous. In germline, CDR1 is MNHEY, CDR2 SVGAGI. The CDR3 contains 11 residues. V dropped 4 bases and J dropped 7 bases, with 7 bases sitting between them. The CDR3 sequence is CASSFGRTQYF. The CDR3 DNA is TGTGCCAGCAGTTTTGGGCGGACCCAGTACTTC.

The CDR3 loop is CAISEILAGYNEQFF. The CDR3 DNA reads TGTGCCATCAGTGAAATACTAGCGGGGTACAATGAGCAGTTCTTC. V gene TRBV10-3 combines with J gene TRBJ2-1; 10 bases are shared with TRBD2. V trimming: 3 bases; J trimming: 4 bases; junction bases outside the gene matches: 3. From germline, CDR1 is ENHRY and CDR2 SYGVKD. This CDR3 is 15 amino acids long.

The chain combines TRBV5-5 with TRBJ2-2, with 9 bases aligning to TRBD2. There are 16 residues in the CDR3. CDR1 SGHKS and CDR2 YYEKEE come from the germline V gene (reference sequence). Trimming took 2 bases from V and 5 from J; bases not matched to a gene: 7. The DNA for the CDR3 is TGTGCCAGCAGCTTTTGGGGACTAGCTGGGACCGGGGAGCTGTTTTTT. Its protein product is CASSFWGLAGTGELFF. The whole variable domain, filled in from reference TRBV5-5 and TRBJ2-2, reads DAGVTQSPTHLIKTRGQQVTLRCSPISGHKSVSWYQQVLGQGPQFIFQYYEKEERGRGNFPDRFSARQFPNYSSELNVNALLLGDSALYLCASSFWGLAGTGELFFGEGSRLTVL.

This CDR3 reads CASSLEASGSGNTGELFF. In DNA form, the CDR3 reads TGCGCCAGCAGCTTGGAGGCTAGCGGGAGCGGGAACACCGGGGAGCTGTTTTTT. This rearrangement joins TRBV5-1 to TRBJ2-2; 10 positions match TRBD2. Germline V gene lookup returns CDR1 SGHRS and CDR2 YFSETQ. The ends lost 0 bases at V and 1 base at J; junction bases unmatched: 6. This CDR3 spans 18 amino acids.

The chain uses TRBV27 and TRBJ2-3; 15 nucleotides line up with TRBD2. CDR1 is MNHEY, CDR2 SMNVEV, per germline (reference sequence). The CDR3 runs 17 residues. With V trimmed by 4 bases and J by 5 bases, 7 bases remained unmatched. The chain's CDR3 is CASSSPGLAGGGDTQYF. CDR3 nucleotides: TGTGCCAGCAGTTCCCCGGGACTAGCGGGAGGTGGAGATACGCAGTATTTT.

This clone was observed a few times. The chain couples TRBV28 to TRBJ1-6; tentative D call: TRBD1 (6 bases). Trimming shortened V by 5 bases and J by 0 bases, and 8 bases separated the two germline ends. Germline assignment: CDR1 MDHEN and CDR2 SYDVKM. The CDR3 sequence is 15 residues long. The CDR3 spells CASSTGSSYNSPLHF. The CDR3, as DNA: TGTGCCAGCAGTACAGGGAGCTCCTATAATTCACCCCTCCACTTT.

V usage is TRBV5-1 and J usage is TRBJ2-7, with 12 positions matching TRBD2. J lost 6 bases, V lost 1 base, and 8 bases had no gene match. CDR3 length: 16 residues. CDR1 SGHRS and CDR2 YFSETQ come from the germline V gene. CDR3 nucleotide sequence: TGCGCCAGCAGCTTGTTTTCTAGCGGGAGGGCCCTCGAGCAGTACTTC. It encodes CASSLFSSGRALEQYF.

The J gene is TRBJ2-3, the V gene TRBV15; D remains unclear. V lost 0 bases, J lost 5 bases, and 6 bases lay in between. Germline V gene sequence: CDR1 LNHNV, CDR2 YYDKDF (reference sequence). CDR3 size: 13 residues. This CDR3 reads CATSRDPGDTQYF. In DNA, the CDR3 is TGTGCCACCAGCAGAGATCCAGGAGATACGCAGTATTTT.

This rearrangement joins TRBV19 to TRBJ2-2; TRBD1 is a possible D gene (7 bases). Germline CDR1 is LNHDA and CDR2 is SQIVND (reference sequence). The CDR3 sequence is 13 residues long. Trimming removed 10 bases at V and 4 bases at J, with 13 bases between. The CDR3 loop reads CAISGGSTGELFF. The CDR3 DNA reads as TGTGCCATTTCAGGGGGGAGCACCGGGGAGCTGTTTTTT.

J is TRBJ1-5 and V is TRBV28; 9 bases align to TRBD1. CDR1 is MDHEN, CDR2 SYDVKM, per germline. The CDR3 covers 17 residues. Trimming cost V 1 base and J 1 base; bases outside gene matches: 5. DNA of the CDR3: TGTGCCAGCAGTTTATTGGGGACAGGGAACAGCAATCAGCCCCAGCATTTT. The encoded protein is CASSLLGTGNSNQPQHF. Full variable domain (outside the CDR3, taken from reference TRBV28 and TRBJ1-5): DVKVTQSSRYLVKRTGEKVFLECVQDMDHENMFWYRQDPGLGLRLIYFSYDVKMKEKGDIPEGYSVSREKKERFSLILESASTNQTSMYLCASSLLGTGNSNQPQHFGDGTRLSIL.

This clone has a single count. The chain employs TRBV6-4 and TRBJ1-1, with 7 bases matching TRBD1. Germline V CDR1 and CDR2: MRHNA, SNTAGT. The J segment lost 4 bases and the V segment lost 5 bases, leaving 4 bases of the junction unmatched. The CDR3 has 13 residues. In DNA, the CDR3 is TGTGCCAGCAGTAATCAGGGGGGCACTGAAGCTTTCTTT. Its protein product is CASSNQGGTEAFF.

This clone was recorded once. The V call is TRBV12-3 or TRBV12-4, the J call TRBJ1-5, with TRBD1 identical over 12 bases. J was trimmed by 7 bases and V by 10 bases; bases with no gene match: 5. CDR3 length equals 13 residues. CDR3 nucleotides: TGTGCCACGGGACAGGGGGCGAGGCAGCCCCAGCATTTT. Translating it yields CATGQGARQPQHF.

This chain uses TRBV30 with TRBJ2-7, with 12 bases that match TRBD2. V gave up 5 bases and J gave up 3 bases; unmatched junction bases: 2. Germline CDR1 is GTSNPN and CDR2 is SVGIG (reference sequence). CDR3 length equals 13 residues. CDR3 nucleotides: TGTGCCTGGTCACTAGCGGGAGGCTACGAGCAGTACTTC. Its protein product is CAWSLAGGYEQYF. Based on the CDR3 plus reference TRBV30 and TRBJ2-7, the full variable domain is SQTIHQWPATLVQPVGSPLSLECTVEGTSNPNLYWYRQAAGRGLQLLFYSVGIGQISSEVPQNLSASRPQDRQFILSSKKLLLSDSGFYLCAWSLAGGYEQYFGPGTRLTVT.